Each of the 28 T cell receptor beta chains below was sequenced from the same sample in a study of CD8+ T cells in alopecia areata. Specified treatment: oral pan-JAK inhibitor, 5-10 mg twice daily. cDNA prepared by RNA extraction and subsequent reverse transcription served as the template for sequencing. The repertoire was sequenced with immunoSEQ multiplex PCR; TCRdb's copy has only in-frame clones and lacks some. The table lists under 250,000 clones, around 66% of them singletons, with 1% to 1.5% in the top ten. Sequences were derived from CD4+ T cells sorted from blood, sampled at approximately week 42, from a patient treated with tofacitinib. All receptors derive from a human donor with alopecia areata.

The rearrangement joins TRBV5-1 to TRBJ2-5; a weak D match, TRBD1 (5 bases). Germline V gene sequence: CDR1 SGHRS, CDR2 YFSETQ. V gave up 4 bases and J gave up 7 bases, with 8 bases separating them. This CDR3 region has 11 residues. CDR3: CASSLGATQYF. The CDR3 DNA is TGCGCCAGCAGCCTTGGGGCGACCCAGTACTTC.

The CDR3 DNA reads as TGCAGCGCTGAGAGTGTTGGCTACACCTTC. It specifies CSAESVGYTF. V usage is TRBV29-1 and J usage is TRBJ1-2; D unresolved. V lost 7 bases, J lost 7 bases, and 10 bases lay in between. Looked up from germline, CDR1 is SQVTM and CDR2 is ANQGSEA. CDR3 length: 10 residues.

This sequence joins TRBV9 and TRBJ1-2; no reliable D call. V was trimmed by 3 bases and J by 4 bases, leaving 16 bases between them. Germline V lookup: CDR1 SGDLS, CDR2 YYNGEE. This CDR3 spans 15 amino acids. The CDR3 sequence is CASSGPSALGYGYTF. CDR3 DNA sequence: TGTGCCAGCAGCGGCCCATCGGCCCTGGGCTATGGCTACACCTTC.

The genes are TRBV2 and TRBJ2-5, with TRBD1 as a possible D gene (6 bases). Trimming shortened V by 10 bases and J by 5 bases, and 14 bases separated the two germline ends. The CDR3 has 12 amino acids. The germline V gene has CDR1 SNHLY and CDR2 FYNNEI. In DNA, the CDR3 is TGTGCCACGAGACAGGAAGCGGAGACCCAGTACTTC. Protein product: CATRQEAETQYF.

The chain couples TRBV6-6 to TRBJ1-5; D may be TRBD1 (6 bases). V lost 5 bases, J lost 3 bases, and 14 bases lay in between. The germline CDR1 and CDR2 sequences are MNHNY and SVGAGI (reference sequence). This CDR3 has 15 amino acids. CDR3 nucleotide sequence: TGTGCCAGCAGTGACAGACAGGCAATCAATCAGCCCCAGCATTTT. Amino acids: CASSDRQAINQPQHF.

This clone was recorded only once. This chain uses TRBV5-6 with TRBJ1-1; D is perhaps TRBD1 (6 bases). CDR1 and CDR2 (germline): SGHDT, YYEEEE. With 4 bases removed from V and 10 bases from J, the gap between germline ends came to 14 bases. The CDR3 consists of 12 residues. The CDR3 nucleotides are TGTGCCAGCAGCCCCGCGGGGGCAGGAGCTTTCTTT. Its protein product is CASSPAGAGAFF.

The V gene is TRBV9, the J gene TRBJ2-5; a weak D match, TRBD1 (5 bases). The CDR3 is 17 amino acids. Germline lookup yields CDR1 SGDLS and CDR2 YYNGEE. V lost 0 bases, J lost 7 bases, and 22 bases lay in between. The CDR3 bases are TGTGCCAGCAGCGTAGGGTCAGGGCAGCGAGATTTTGGGACCCAGTACTTC. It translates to CASSVGSGQRDFGTQYF.

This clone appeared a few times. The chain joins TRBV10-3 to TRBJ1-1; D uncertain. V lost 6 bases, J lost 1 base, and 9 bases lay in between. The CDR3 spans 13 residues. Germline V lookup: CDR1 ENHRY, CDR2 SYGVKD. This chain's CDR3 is CAIRWTENTEAFF. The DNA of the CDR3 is TGTGCCATCAGATGGACGGAGAACACTGAAGCTTTCTTT.

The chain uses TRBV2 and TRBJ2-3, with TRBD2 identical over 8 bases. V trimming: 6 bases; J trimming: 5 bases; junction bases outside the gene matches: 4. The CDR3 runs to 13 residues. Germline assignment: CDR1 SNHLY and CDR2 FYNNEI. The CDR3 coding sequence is TGTGCCAGCAGCGGGGGGGCCCAAGATACGCAGTATTTT. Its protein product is CASSGGAQDTQYF.

CDR3 region: CASSSSGTGYNEQFF. In DNA, the CDR3 is TGTGCCAGCAGCTCTTCGGGGACAGGCTACAATGAGCAGTTCTTC. The chain links TRBV5-6 to TRBJ2-1; 8 nucleotides line up with TRBD1. The CDR3 is 15 amino acids. V dropped 3 bases and J dropped 3; count of bases not matched to a gene: 5. Per germline, CDR1 SGHDT and CDR2 YYEEEE.

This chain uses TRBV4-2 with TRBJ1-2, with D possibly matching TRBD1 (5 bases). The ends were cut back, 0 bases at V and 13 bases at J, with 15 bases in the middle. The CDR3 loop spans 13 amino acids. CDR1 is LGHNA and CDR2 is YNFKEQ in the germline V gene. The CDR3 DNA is TGTGCCAGCAGCCAAGATGGTCAGGGAGGATTCACCTTC. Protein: CASSQDGQGGFTF.

CDR3 nucleotide sequence: TGCAGCGTTGGGGGGACAAGCATCTACAATGAGCAGTTCTTC. Its protein product is CSVGGTSIYNEQFF. V usage is TRBV29-1 and J usage is TRBJ2-1, with D possibly TRBD1 on 6 matching bases. The germline CDR1 and CDR2 sequences are SQVTM and ANQGSEA. Trimming removed 4 bases from V and 3 bases from J, with 13 bases in between. This CDR3 has 14 amino acids.

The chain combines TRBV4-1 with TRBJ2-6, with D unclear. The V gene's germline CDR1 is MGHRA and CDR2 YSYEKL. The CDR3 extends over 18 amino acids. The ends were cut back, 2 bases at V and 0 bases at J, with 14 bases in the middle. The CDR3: CASSQSPGESSGANVLTF. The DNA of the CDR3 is TGCGCCAGCAGCCAATCTCCTGGAGAGAGCTCTGGGGCCAACGTCCTGACTTTC.

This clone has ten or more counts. In nucleotides, the CDR3 is TGTGCCAGCAGCTTAGCCGGGACGGGGGGAAGAGGAGGCTACACCTTC. Its protein product is CASSLAGTGGRGGYTF. The J gene is TRBJ1-2, the V gene TRBV7-2; D is perhaps TRBD1 (5 bases). Trimming left V 0 bases short and J 8 bases short, with 19 bases between. This CDR3 has 16 residues. The germline V gene encodes CDR1 SGHTA and CDR2 FQGNSA.

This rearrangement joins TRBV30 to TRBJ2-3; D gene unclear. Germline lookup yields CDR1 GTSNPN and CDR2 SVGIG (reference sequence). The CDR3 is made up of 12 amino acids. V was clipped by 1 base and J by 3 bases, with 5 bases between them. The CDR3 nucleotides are TGTGCCTGGAGTGGAAAGACAGATACGCAGTATTTT. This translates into CAWSGKTDTQYF.

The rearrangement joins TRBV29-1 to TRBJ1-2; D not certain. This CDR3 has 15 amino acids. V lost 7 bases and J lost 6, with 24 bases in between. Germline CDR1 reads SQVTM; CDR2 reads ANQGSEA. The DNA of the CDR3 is TGCAGCGCATCAATTAACACGGGGTTCTCCGATGGCTACACCTTC. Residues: CSASINTGFSDGYTF.

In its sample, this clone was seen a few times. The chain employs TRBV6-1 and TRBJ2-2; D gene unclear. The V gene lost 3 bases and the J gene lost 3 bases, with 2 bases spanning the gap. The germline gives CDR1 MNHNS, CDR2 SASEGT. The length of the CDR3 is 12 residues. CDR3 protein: CASSDHTGELFF. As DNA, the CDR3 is TGTGCCAGCAGTGATCACACCGGGGAGCTGTTTTTT.

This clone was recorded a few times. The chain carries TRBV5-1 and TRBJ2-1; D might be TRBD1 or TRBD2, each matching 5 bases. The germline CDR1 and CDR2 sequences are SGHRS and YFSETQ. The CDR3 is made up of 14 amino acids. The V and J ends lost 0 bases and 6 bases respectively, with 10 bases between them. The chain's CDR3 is CASSLAGQPNEQFF. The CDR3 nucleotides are TGCGCCAGCAGCTTGGCGGGGCAGCCCAATGAGCAGTTCTTC.

The DNA for the CDR3 is TGTGCCAGCTCACCACCGTTTTCTGGGGCCAACGTCCTGACTTTC. Residues: CASSPPFSGANVLTF. This sequence joins TRBV18 and TRBJ2-6; D uncertain. CDR1 and CDR2 from the germline V gene are KGHSH and LQKENI. Trimming pared 0 bases from V and 1 base from J, leaving 4 bases between. The CDR3 covers 15 residues.

The CDR3 here is CSVEKQGAAEQFF. In nucleotides, the CDR3 is TGCAGCGTTGAGAAGCAGGGGGCAGCTGAGCAGTTCTTC. The chain links TRBV29-1 to TRBJ2-1; 8 bases agree with TRBD1. The CDR3 is 13 amino acids. The junction had 7 bases not matched to a gene; V was cut back by 3 bases and J by 9 bases. Germline assignment: CDR1 SQVTM and CDR2 ANQGSEA.

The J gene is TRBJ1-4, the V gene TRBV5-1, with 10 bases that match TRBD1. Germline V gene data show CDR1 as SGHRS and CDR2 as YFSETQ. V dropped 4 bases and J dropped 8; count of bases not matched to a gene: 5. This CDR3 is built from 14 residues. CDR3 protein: CASSTDRGHEKLFF. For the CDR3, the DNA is TGCGCCAGCAGCACCGACAGGGGGCACGAAAAACTGTTTTTT.

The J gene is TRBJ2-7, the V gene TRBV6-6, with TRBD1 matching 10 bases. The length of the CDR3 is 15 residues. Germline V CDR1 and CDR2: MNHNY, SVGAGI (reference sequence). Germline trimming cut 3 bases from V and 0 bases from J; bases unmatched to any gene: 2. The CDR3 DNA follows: TGTGCCAGCAGTTATCGGACAGGGGGCTCCTACGAGCAGTACTTC. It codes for CASSYRTGGSYEQYF.

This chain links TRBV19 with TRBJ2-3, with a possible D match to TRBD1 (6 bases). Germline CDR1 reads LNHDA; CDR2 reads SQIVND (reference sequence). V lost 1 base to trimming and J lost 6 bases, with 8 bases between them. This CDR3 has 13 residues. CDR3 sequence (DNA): TGTGCCAGTAGTATAGGGACAGAGGATACGCAGTATTTT. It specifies CASSIGTEDTQYF.

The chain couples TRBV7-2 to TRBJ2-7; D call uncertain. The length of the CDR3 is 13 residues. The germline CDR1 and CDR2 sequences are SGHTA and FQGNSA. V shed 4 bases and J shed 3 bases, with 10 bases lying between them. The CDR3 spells CASSSGPSYEQYF. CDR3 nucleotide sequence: TGTGCCAGCAGCTCCGGGCCCAGCTACGAGCAGTACTTC.

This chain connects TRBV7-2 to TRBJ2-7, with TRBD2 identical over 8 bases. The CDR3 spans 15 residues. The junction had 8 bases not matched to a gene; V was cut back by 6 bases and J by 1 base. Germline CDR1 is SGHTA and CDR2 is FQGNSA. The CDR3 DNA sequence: TGTGCCAGCAGGCTCAGAGCGGGGGAGTCCTACGAGCAGTACTTC. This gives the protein CASRLRAGESYEQYF.

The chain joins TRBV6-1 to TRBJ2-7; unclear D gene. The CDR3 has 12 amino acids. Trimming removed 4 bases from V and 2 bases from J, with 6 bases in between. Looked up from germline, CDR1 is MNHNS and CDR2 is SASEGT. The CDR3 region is CASSAQPYEQYF. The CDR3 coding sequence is TGTGCCAGCAGTGCCCAGCCCTACGAGCAGTACTTC.

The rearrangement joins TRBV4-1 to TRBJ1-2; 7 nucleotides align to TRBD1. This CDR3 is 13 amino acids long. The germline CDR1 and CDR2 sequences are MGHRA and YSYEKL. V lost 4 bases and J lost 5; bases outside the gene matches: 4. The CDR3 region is CASSPTGIYGYTF. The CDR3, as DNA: TGCGCCAGCAGCCCGACAGGGATATATGGCTACACCTTC.

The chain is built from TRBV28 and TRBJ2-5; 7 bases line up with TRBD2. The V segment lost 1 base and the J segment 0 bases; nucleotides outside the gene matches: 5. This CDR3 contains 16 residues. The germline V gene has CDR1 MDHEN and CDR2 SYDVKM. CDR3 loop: CASSLSSGEYQETQYF. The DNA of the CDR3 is TGTGCCAGCAGTTTATCCAGCGGGGAGTACCAAGAGACCCAGTACTTC. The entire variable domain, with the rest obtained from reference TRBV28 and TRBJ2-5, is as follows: DVKVTQSSRYLVKRTGEKVFLECVQDMDHENMFWYRQDPGLGLRLIYFSYDVKMKEKGDIPEGYSVSREKKERFSLILESASTNQTSMYLCASSLSSGEYQETQYFGPGTRLLVL.